This TCR beta chain was identified in a study of T cell changes during pregnancy in multiple sclerosis. The repertoire was sequenced with immunoSEQ multiplex PCR; TCRdb's copy has only in-frame clones and lacks some. The profile shows 40,000 to 45,000 clones, 93% of them singletons. Material: CD4+ T cells from peripheral blood mononuclear cells, obtained in the third trimester of pregnancy. The origin of this receptor is a female donor with multiple sclerosis, enrolled in a pregnancy study.

As DNA, the CDR3 is TGCGCCAGCAGCTTGACAGCAACGAACACCGGGGAGCTGTTTTTT. Residues: CASSLTATNTGELFF. The rearrangement uses TRBV5-1 and TRBJ2-2; D not certain. The CDR3 is made up of 15 amino acids. Germline values: CDR1 SGHRS, CDR2 YFSETQ. Trimming removed 1 base from V and 0 bases from J, with 7 bases in between. Full variable domain (outside the CDR3, taken from reference TRBV5-1 and TRBJ2-2): KAGVTQTPRYLIKTRGQQVTLSCSPISGHRSVSWYQQTPGQGLQFLFEYFSETQRNKGNFPGRFSGRQFSNSRSEMNVSTLELGDSALYLCASSLTATNTGELFFGEGSRLTVL.